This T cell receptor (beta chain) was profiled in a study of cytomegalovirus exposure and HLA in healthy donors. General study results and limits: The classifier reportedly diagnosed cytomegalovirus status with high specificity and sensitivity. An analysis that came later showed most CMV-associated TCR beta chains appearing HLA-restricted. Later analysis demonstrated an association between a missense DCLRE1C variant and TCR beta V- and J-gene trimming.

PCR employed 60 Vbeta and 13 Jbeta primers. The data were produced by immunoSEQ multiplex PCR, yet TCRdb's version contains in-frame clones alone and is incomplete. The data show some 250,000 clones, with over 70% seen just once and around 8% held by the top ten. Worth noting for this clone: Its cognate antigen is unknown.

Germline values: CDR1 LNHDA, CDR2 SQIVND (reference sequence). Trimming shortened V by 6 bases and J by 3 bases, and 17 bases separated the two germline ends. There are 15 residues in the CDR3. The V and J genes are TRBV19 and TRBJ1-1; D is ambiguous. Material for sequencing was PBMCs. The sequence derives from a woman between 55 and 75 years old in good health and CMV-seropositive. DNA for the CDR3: TGTGCCAGTAGACCTCCGCGACCCGGGGACACTGAAGCTTTCTTT. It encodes CASRPPRPGDTEAFF.